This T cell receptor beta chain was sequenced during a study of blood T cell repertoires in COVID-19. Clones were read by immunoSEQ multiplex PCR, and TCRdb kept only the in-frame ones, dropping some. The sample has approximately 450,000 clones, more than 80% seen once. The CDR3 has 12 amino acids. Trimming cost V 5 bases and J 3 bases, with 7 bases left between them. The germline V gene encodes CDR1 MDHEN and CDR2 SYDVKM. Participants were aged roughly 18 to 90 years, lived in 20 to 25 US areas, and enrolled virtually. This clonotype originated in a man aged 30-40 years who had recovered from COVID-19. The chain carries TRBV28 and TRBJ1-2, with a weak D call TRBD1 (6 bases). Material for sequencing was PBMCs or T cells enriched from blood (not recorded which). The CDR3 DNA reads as TGTGCCAGCAGTGGGGGCCACTATGGCTACACCTTC. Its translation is CASSGGHYGYTF.